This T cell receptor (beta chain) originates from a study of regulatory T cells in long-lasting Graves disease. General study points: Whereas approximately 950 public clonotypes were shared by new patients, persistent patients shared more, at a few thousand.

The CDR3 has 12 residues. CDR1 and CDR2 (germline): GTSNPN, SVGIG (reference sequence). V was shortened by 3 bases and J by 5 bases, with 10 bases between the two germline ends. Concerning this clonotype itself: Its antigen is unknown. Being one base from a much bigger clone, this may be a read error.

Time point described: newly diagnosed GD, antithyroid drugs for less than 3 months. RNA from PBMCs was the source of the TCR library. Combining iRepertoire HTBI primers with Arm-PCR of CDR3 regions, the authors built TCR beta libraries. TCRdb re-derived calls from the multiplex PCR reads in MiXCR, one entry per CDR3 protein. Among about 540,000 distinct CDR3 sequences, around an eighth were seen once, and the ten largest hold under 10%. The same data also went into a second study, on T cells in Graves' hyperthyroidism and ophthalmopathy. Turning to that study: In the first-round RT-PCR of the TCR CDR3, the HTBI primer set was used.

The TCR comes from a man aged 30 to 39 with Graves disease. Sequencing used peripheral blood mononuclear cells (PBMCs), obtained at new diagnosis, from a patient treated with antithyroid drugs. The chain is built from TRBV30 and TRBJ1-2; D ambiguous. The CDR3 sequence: CAWRHSPYGYTF. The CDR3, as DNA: TGTGCCTGGAGACACAGCCCATATGGCTACACCTTC.